The 11 T cell receptor beta chains presented below share a single source sample, sequenced in a study of control samples from healthy donors and cancer patients (dated by TCRdb to 2019 to 2021). The library was prepared using the immunoSEQ multiplex PCR assay. TCRdb mirrors the immuneACCESS table, restricted to in-frame sequences. Some clones are absent from its copies; in checked studies, under half trace to an unresolved V gene, and the reason for the others is unknown. This sample gives 130,000 or so clones in total; about 90% of them show up just once. The ten most abundant clones make up less than 8.5% of the sample. The specimen sequenced was blood. These receptors originate from a man in his late teens or twenties in good health.

This sequence joins TRBV28 and TRBJ1-5; D ambiguous. The CDR3 totals 14 residues. The ends were cut back, 2 bases at V and 9 bases at J, with 14 bases in the middle. The germline CDR1 and CDR2 sequences are MDHEN and SYDVKM. The CDR3, as DNA: TGTGCCAGCAGTTTAACCAGTTTTAGTCTGCCCCAGCATTTT. Protein: CASSLTSFSLPQHF.

The chain employs TRBV11-2 and TRBJ2-1; possible D gene TRBD2, 6 bases. Looked up from germline, CDR1 is SGHAT and CDR2 is FQNNGV. The CDR3 totals 14 residues. The V end was cut by 4 bases, the J end by 1 base, with 8 bases between. The CDR3 protein is CASSWGVSYNEQFF. DNA for the CDR3: TGTGCCAGCAGCTGGGGGGTTTCCTACAATGAGCAGTTCTTC.

V and J are TRBV7-9 and TRBJ1-2; 7 bases are shared with TRBD1. Trimming at V came to 4 bases and at J to 6 bases, leaving 11 bases not matched to a gene. The germline gives CDR1 SEHNR, CDR2 FQNEAQ (reference sequence). This CDR3 has 15 amino acids. The CDR3 region is CASSSLTGKVDGYTF. The DNA of the CDR3 is TGTGCCAGCAGCTCCCTGACAGGGAAGGTCGATGGCTACACCTTC. The whole variable domain, remainder taken from reference TRBV7-9 and TRBJ1-2, is DTGVSQNPRHKITKRGQNVTFRCDPISEHNRLYWYRQTLGQGPEFLTYFQNEAQLEKSRLLSDRFSAERPKGSFSTLEIQRTEQGDSAMYLCASSSLTGKVDGYTFGSGTRLTVV.

The chain carries TRBV21-1 and TRBJ1-1. TRBV21-1 is marked as a pseudogene. The CDR3 spans 16 residues. The CDR3 protein is CASSAVREGGNTEAFF. CDR3 nucleotide sequence: TGTGCCAGCAGCGCAGTCAGGGAAGGAGGGAACACTGAAGCTTTCTTT.

This chain links TRBV4-1 with TRBJ1-5; the D gene is possibly TRBD1 (5 bases). V gave up 4 bases and J gave up 2 bases, with 12 bases separating them. From germline, CDR1 is MGHRA and CDR2 YSYEKL. The CDR3 extends over 15 amino acids. The DNA for the CDR3 is TGCGCCAGCAGCCCCCCGGGGGGAGGCAATCAGCCCCAGCATTTT. As protein: CASSPPGGGNQPQHF.

The genes are TRBV6-5 and TRBJ1-1; D may be TRBD1 (6 bases). This CDR3 is 13 amino acids long. V lost 8 bases, J lost 1 base, and 11 bases lay in between. Looked up from germline, CDR1 is MNHEY and CDR2 is SVGAGI. CDR3 DNA: TGTGCCAGCGAGGGGACAAAGAACACTGAAGCTTTCTTT. Translation: CASEGTKNTEAFF.

Remarks on this clone: Other DNA sequences in this specimen translate into the identical CDR3. The rearrangement joins TRBV6-5 to TRBJ1-2; TRBD1 might be the D (5 bases). The CDR3 spans 13 residues. V was cut by 0 bases and J by 7 bases, with 9 bases left in between. CDR1 and CDR2 (germline): MNHEY, SVGAGI. The CDR3 DNA reads TGTGCCAGCAGTTACTCGACGGGGGTTGGCTACACCTTC. Translation gives CASSYSTGVGYTF.

This sequence joins TRBV28 and TRBJ2-4, with TRBD1 matching over 8 bases. V lost 1 base to trimming and J lost 0 bases; unmatched junction nucleotides: 11. CDR3 length: 19 amino acids. From germline, CDR1 is MDHEN and CDR2 SYDVKM. The CDR3 DNA reads TGTGCCAGCAGTTTATTCGGGCAGGGGGCTACCCTAGCCAAAAACATTCAGTACTTC. The encoded protein is CASSLFGQGATLAKNIQYF.

This chain connects TRBV28 to TRBJ1-1, with 9 bases that match TRBD1. This CDR3 is built from 14 residues. Germline V CDR1 and CDR2: MDHEN, SYDVKM. Trimming at V came to 6 bases and at J to 4 bases, leaving 6 bases not matched to a gene. The CDR3 DNA is TGTGCCAGCAGCCGGGGACAGGGCGGCACTGAAGCTTTCTTT. Protein sequence: CASSRGQGGTEAFF.

The rearrangement links TRBV7-9 to TRBJ2-1, with TRBD1 identical over 7 bases. The length of the CDR3 is 14 residues. Germline CDR1 SEHNR, CDR2 FQNEAQ (reference sequence). Trimming took 7 bases from V and 5 from J; bases not matched to a gene: 8. In DNA form, the CDR3 reads TGTGCCAGCACTCCCCGGGACAGAGACAATGAGCAGTTCTTC. Protein: CASTPRDRDNEQFF.

The J gene is TRBJ2-7, the V gene TRBV7-6; the match to TRBD2 covers 11 bases. This CDR3 is built from 15 residues. Germline-derived CDR1 and CDR2 are SGHVS and FNYEAQ. V trimming: 5 bases; J trimming: 3 bases; junction bases outside the gene matches: 6. CDR3 in amino acids: CASSGGTSGVYEQYF. The CDR3 DNA follows: TGTGCCAGCAGCGGCGGGACTAGCGGTGTCTACGAGCAGTACTTC.